One and the same sample provided the 3 T cell receptor beta chains below, sequenced in a study of T-cell memory formation after mild COVID-19. Each CDR3 protein is one row after TCRdb ran MiXCR on the 5' RACE reads. The sample comprises 180,000 or so distinct CDR3 sequences, more than 9% of which are singletons, and approximately 4% rests with the top ten. Sequences were obtained from PBMCs or a T cell subset sorted from them (not recorded which). The receptor set was obtained from a man aged 18 to 29 who had mild COVID-19 (a few samples of this study predate the infection). Cell type and time point are not known.

This sequence joins TRBV28 and TRBJ2-2; D possibly matches TRBD1 or TRBD2 (5 bases each). From germline, CDR1 is MDHEN and CDR2 SYDVKM. Trimming left V 8 bases short and J 0 bases short, with 16 bases between. The CDR3 has 16 residues. Here the CDR3 DNA reads TGTGCCAGCGCCTGGGGGTTTATCGCGAACACCGGGGAGCTGTTTTTT. This translates into CASAWGFIANTGELFF.

V and J are TRBV21-1 and TRBJ2-7; TRBD2, the table's D call, lacks a check against the DNA. TRBV21-1 is given as a pseudogene. The CDR3 is 19 residues long. CDR3 in DNA: TGTGCCAGCAGAAACCCTGAGAAAAGGACTAGCGGGGGGAGCTACGAGCAGTACTTC. It translates to CASRNPEKRTSGGSYEQYF.

This clonotype was counted a few times. The DNA of the CDR3 is TGCGCCAGCAGACCGGGACAGGGGAACTTGGAGCAGTACTTC. It is translated as CASRPGQGNLEQYF. This chain uses TRBV5-1 with TRBJ2-7, with 10 bases lining up with TRBD1. Trimming at V came to 5 bases and at J to 7 bases, leaving 9 bases not matched to a gene. The CDR3 runs 14 residues. CDR1 SGHRS and CDR2 YFSETQ come from the germline V gene.